This entry is about one T cell receptor beta chain. Residents of 20 to 25 US areas, aged roughly 18 to 89 years, made up the participants. Unmatched junction bases numbered 8, after V lost 0 bases and J lost 8 bases. This CDR3 is 16 amino acids long. Looked up from germline, CDR1 is SGHVS and CDR2 is FQNEAQ. This entry is derived from a study of blood T cell repertoires in COVID-19. Measured with immunoSEQ multiplex PCR; TCRdb has only the in-frame clones, and not every one. The profile covers some 300,000 clones, with roughly 89% appearing a single time and roughly 2.9% taken by the ten largest. Sequences were obtained from PBMCs or T cells enriched from blood (not recorded which). The chain employs TRBV7-8 and TRBJ1-2; TRBD1 matches 11 bases. This TCR was sampled from a woman aged 50 to 60 who had been exposed to COVID-19. The CDR3 here is CASSLAEGQGARGYTF. The CDR3 DNA reads as TGTGCCAGCAGCTTAGCGGAAGGACAGGGGGCCCGCGGCTACACCTTC.